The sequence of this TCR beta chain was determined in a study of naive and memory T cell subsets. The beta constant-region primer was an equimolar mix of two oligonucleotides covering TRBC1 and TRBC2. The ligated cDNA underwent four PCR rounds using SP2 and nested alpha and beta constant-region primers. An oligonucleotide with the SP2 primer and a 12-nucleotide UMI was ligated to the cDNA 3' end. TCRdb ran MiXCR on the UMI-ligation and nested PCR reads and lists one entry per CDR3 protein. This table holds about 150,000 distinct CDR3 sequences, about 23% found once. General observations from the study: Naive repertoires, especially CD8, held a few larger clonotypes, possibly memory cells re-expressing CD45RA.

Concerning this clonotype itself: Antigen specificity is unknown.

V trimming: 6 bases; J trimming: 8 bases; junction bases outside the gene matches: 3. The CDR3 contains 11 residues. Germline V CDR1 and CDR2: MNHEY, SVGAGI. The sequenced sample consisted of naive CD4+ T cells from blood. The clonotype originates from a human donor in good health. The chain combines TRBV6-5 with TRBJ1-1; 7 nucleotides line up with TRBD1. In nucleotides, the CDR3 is TGTGCCAGCAGCCAGGACAGGGAAGCTTTCTTT. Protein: CASSQDREAFF.